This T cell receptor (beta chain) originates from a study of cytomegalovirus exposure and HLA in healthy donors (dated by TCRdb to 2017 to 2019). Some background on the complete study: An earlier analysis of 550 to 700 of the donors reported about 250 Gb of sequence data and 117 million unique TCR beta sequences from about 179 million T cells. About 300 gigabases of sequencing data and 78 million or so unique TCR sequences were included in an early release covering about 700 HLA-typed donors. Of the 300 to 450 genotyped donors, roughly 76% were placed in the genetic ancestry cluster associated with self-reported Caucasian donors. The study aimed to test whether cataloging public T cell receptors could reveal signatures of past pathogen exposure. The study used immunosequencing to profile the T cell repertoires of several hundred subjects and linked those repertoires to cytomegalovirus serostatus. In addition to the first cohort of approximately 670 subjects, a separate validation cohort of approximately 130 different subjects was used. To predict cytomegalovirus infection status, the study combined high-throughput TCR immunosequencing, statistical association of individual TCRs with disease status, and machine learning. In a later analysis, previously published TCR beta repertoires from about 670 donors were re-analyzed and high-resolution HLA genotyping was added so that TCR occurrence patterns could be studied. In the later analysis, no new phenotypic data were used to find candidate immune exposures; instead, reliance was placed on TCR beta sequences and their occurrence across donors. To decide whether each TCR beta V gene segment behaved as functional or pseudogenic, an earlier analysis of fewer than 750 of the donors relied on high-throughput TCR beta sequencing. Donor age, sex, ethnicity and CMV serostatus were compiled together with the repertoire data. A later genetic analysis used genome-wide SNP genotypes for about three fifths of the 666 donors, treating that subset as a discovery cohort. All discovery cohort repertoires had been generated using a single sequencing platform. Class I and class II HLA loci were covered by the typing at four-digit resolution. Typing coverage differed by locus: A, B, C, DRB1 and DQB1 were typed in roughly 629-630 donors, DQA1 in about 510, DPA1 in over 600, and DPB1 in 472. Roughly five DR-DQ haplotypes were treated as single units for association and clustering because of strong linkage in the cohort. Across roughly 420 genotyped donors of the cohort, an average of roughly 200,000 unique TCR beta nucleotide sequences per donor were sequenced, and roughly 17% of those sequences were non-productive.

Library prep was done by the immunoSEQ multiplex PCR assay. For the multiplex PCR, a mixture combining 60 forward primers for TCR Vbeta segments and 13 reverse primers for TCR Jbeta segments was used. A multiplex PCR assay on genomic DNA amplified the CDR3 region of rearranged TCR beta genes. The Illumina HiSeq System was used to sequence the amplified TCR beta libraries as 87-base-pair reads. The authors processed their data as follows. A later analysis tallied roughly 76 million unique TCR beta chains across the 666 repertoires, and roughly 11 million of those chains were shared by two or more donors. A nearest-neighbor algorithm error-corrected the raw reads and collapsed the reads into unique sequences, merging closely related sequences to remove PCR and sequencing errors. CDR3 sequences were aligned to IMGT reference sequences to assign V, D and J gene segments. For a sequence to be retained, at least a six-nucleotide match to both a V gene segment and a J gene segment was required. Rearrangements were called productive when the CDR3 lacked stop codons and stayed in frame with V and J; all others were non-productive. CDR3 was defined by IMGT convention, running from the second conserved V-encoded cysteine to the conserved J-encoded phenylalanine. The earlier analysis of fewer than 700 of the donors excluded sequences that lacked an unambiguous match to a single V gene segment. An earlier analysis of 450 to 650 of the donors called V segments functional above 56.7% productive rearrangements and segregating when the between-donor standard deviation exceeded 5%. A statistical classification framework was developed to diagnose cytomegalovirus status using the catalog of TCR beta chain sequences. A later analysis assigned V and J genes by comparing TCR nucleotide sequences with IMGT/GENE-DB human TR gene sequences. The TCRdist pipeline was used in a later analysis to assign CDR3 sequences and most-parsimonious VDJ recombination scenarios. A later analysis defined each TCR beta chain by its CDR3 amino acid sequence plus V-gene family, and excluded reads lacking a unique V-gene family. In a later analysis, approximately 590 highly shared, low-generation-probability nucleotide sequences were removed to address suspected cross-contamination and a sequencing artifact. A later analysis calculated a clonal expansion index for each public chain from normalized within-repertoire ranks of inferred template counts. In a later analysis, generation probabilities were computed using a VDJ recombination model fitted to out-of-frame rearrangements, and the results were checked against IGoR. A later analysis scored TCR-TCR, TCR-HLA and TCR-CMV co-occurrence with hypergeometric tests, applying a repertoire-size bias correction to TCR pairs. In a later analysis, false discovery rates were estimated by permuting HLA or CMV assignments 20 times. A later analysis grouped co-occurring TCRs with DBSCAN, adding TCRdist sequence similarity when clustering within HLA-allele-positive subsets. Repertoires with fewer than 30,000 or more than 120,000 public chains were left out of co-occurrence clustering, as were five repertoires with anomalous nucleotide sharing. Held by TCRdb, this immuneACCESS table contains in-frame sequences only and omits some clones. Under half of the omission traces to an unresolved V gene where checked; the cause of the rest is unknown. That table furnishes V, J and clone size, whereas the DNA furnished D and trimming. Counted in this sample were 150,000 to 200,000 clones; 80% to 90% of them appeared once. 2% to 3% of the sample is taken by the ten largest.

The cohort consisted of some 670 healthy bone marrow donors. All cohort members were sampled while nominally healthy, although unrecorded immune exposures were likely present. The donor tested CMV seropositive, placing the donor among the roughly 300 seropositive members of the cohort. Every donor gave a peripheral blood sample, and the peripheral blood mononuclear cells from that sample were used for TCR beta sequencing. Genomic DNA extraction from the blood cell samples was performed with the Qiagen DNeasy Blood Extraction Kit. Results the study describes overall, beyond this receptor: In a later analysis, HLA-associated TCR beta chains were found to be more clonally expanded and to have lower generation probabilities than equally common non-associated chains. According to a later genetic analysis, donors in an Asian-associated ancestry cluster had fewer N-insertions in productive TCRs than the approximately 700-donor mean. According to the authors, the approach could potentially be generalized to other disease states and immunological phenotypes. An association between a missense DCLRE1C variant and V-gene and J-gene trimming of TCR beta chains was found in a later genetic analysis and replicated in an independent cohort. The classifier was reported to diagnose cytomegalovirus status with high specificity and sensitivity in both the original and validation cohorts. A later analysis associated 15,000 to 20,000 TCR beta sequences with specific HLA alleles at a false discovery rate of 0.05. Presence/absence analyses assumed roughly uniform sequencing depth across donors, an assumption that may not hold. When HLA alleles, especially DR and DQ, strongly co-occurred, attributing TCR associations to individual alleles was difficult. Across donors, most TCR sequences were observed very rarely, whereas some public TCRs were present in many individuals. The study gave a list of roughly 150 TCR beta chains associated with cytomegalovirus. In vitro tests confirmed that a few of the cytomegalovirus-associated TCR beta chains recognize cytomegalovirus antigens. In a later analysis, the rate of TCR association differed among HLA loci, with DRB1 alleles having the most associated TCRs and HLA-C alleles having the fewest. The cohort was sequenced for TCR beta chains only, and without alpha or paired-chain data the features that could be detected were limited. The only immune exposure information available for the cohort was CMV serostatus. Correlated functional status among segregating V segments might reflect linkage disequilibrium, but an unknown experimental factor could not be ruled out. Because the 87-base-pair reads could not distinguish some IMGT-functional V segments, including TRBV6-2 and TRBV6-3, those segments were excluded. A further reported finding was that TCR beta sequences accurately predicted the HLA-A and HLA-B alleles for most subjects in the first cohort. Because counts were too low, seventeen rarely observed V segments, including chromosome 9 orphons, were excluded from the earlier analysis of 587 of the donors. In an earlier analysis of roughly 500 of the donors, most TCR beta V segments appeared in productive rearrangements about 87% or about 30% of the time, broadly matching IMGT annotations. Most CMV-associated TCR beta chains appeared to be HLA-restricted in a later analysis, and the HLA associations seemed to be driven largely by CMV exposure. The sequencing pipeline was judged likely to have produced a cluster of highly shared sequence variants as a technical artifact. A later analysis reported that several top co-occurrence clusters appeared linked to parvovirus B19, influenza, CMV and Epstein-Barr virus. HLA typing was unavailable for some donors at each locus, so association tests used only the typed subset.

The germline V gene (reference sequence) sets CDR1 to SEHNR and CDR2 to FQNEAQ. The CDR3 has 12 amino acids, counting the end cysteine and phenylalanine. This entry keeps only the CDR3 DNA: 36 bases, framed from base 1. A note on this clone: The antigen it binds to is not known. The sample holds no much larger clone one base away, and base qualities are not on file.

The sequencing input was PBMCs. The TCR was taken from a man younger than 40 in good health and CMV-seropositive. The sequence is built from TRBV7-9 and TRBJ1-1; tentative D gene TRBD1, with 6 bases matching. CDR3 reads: CSSPTPGAEAFF. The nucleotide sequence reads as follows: TGTTCCTCTCCCACACCAGGGGCTGAAGCTTTCTTT. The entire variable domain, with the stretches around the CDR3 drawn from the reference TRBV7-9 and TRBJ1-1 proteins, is DTGVSQNPRHKITKRGQNVTFRCDPISEHNRLYWYRQTLGQGPEFLTYFQNEAQLEKSRLLSDRFSAERPKGSFSTLEIQRTEQGDSAMYLCSSPTPGAEAFFGQGTRLTVV.